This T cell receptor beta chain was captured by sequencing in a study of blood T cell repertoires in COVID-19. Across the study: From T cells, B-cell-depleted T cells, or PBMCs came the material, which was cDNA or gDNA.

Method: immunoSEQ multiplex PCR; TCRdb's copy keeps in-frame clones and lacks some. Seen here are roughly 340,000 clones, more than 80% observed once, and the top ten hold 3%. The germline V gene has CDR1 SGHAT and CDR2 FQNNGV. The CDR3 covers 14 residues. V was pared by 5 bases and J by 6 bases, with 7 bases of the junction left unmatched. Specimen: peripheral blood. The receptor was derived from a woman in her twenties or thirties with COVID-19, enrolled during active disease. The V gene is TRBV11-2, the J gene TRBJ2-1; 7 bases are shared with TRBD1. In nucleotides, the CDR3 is TGTGCCAGCAGCCCCGGGACAGTAGGCAATGAGCAGTTCTTC. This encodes CASSPGTVGNEQFF.